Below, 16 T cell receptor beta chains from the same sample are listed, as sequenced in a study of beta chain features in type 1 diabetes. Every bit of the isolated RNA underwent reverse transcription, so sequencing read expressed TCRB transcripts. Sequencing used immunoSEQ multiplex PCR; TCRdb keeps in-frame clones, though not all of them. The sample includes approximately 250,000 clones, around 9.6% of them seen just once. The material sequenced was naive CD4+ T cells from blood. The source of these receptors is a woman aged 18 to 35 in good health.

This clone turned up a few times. The CDR3 loop reads CASSVTSGVSYEQYF. The CDR3 nucleotides read TGTGCCAGCAGTGTGACTAGCGGGGTCTCCTACGAGCAGTACTTC. The rearrangement joins TRBV6-6 to TRBJ2-7, with TRBD2 matching 11 bases. Germline V gives CDR1 MNHNY, CDR2 SVGAGI (reference sequence). This CDR3 comprises 15 residues. With 5 bases clipped from V and 0 bases from J, the junction kept 3 bases outside the gene matches.

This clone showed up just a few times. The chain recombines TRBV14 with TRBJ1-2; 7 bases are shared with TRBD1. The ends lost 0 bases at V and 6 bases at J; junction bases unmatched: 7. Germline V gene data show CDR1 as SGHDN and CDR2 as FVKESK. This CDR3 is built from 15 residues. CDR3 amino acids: CASSQDVAGQNGYTF. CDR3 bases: TGTGCCAGCAGCCAAGACGTAGCGGGACAGAATGGCTACACCTTC. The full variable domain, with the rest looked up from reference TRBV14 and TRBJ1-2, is EAGVTQFPSHSVIEKGQTVTLRCDPISGHDNLYWYRRVMGKEIKFLLHFVKESKQDESGMPNNRFLAERTGGTYSTLKVQPAELEDSGVYFCASSQDVAGQNGYTFGSGTRLTVV.

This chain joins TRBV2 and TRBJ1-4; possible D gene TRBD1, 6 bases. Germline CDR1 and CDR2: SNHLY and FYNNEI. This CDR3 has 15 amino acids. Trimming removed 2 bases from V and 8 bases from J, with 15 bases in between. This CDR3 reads CASSEPGQGLEKLFF. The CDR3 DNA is TGTGCCAGCAGTGAACCGGGACAAGGCTTGGAAAAACTGTTTTTT.

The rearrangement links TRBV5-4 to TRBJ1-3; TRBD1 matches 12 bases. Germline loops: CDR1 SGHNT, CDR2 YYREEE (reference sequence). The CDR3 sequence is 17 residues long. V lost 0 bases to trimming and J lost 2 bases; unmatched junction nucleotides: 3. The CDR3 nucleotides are TGTGCCAGCAGCTTGGCCGGGACAGGGGGCGCTGGAAACACCATATATTTT. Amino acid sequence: CASSLAGTGGAGNTIYF.

The DNA for the CDR3 is TGTGCCACCAGCATGAGGGTTCAGGTGGCAGAGACCCAGTACTTC. Translating gives CATSMRVQVAETQYF. The chain is built from TRBV15 and TRBJ2-5, with D tentatively TRBD2 (5 bases). Deletions cut 4 bases from V and 4 bases from J, with 16 bases between. From germline, CDR1 is LNHNV and CDR2 YYDKDF (reference sequence). This CDR3 region has 15 residues.

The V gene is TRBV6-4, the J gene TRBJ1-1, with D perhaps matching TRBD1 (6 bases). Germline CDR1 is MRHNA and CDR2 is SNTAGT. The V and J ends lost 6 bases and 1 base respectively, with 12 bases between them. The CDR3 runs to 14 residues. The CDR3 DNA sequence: TGTGCCAGCAGCCCGGACAGCCAGAACACTGAAGCTTTCTTT. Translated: CASSPDSQNTEAFF.

The CDR3 bases are TGTGCCAGTATTTCAGGGGGCTCTAATGAAAAACTGTTTTTT. This encodes CASISGGSNEKLFF. The V and J genes are TRBV19 and TRBJ1-4; 8 bases fit TRBD1. Germline-derived CDR1 and CDR2 are LNHDA and SQIVND (reference sequence). Trimming took 7 bases from V and 3 from J; bases not matched to a gene: 4. CDR3 length: 14 residues.

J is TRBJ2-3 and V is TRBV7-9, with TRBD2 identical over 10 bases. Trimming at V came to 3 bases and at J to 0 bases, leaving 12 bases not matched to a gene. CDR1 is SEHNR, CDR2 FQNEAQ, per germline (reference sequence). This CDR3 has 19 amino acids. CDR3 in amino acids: CASSFNDRRTSGSTDTQYF. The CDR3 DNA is TGTGCCAGCAGCTTCAACGACCGCCGGACTAGCGGAAGCACAGATACGCAGTATTTT.

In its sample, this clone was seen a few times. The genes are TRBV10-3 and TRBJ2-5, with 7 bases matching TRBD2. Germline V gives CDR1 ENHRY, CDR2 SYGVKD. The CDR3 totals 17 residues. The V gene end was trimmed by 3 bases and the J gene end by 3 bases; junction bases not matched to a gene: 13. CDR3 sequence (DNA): TGTGCCATCAGTGAAAAATCGGGGAGGGCCTTGGAAGAGACCCAGTACTTC. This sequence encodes CAISEKSGRALEETQYF.

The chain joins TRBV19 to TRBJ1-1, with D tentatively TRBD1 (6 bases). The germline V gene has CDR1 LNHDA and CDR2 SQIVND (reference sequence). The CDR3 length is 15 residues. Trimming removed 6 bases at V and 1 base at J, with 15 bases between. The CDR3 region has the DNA TGTGCCAGTAGAGCAACAGGGCCGTCGAACACTGAAGCTTTCTTT. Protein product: CASRATGPSNTEAFF.

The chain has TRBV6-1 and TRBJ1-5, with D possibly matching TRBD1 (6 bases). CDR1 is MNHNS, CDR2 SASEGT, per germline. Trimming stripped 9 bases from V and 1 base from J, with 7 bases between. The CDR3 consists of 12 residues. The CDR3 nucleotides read TGTGCCAGTGGACAGAGCAATCAGCCCCAGCATTTT. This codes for CASGQSNQPQHF.

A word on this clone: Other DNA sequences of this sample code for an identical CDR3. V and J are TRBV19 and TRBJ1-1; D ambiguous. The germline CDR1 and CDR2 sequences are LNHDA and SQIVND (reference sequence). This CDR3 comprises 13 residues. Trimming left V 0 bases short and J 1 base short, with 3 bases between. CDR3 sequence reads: CASSIDKNTEAFF. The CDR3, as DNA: TGTGCCAGTAGTATAGATAAGAACACTGAAGCTTTCTTT. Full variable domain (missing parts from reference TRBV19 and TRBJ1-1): DGGITQSPKYLFRKEGQNVTLSCEQNLNHDAMYWYRQDPGQGLRLIYYSQIVNDFQKGDIAEGYSVSREKKESFPLTVTSAQKNPTAFYLCASSIDKNTEAFFGQGTRLTVV.

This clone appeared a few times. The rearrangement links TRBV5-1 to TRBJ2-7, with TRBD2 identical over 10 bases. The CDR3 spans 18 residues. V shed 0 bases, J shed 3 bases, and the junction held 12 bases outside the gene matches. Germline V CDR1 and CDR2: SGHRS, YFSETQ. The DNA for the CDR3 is TGCGCCAGCAGCTTGGGCGGACTAGCGGTGAACCAGCACTACGAGCAGTACTTC. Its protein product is CASSLGGLAVNQHYEQYF.

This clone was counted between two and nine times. DNA for the CDR3: TGCAGCGTCGAATCCCCAGGTATTGATGAAAAACTGTTTTTT. Its translation is CSVESPGIDEKLFF. The rearrangement links TRBV29-1 to TRBJ1-4; D remains unclear. The V and J ends lost 6 bases and 6 bases respectively, with 17 bases between them. The CDR3 consists of 14 residues. Germline-derived CDR1 and CDR2 are SQVTM and ANQGSEA.

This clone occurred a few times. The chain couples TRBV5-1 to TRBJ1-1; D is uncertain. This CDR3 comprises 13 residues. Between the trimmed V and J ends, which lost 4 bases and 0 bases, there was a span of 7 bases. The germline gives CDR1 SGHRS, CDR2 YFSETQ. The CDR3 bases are TGCGCCAGCAGCAAGGAGGTGAACACTGAAGCTTTCTTT. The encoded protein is CASSKEVNTEAFF.

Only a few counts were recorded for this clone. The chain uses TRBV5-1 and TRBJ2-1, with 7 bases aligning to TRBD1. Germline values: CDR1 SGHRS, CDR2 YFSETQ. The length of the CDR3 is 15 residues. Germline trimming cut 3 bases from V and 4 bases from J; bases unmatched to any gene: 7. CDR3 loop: CASSSTGVQYNEQFF. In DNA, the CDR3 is TGCGCCAGCAGCTCCACAGGGGTACAGTACAATGAGCAGTTCTTC.